The 5 T cell receptor beta chains below all came from one sample that was sequenced in a study of T-cell reconstitution after alpha-beta-depleted transplantation in children. Preparing the TCRbeta library involved the use of unique molecular identifiers. TCRdb analysed the PCR reads with MiXCR anew, one entry per CDR3 protein. The sample carries about 830,000 distinct CDR3 sequences, roughly 15% recorded once. Sequences were derived from PBMCs, mostly from graft donor cells, sampled 360 days after TCRalphabeta/CD19-depleted stem cell transplant. These receptors originate from a male patient under 18 who had a stem cell transplant for acute lymphoblastic leukemia, so the T cells may come from the graft donor.

This clonotype occurred a few times. The chain is built from TRBV11-2 and TRBJ2-1; a possible D gene is TRBD1 (6 bases). Between the trimmed V and J ends, which lost 3 bases and 3 bases, there was a span of 12 bases. The germline V gene encodes CDR1 SGHAT and CDR2 FQNNGV. This CDR3 has 15 residues. CDR3: CASSFRRGGYNEQFF. As DNA, the CDR3 is TGTGCCAGCAGCTTTCGACGAGGGGGCTACAATGAGCAGTTCTTC. The whole variable domain, filled in from reference TRBV11-2 and TRBJ2-1, reads EAGVAQSPRYKIIEKRQSVAFWCNPISGHATLYWYQQILGQGPKLLIQFQNNGVVDDSQLPKDRFSAERLKGVDSTLKIQPAKLEDSAVYLCASSFRRGGYNEQFFGPGTRLTVL.

This clonotype came up many times. The chain combines TRBV29-1 with TRBJ2-1; 7 bases fit TRBD1. This CDR3 has 15 amino acids. The V gene end was trimmed by 6 bases and the J gene end by 9 bases; junction bases not matched to a gene: 17. Germline CDR1 is SQVTM and CDR2 is ANQGSEA. The CDR3 sequence is CSVGFLDRVGREQFF. The DNA of the CDR3 is TGCAGCGTCGGTTTCCTTGACAGGGTCGGCCGTGAGCAGTTCTTC.

This clonotype was detected a few times. Here the CDR3 reads CASGLLDSSYNEQFF. The CDR3 region has the DNA TGTGCCAGTGGCTTACTGGACAGCTCCTACAATGAGCAGTTCTTC. The chain couples TRBV19 to TRBJ2-1, with D perhaps matching TRBD1 (6 bases). Germline V gene data show CDR1 as LNHDA and CDR2 as SQIVND (reference sequence). The V gene lost 8 bases and the J gene lost 0 bases, with 14 bases spanning the gap. This CDR3 contains 15 residues. The full variable domain, completed using reference TRBV19 and TRBJ2-1, is DGGITQSPKYLFRKEGQNVTLSCEQNLNHDAMYWYRQDPGQGLRLIYYSQIVNDFQKGDIAEGYSVSREKKESFPLTVTSAQKNPTAFYLCASGLLDSSYNEQFFGPGTRLTVL.

This clonotype was counted between two and nine times. J is TRBJ2-5 and V is TRBV12-3 or TRBV12-4, with 9 bases that match TRBD1. Germline trimming cut 9 bases from V and 4 bases from J; bases unmatched to any gene: 15. The CDR3 length is 16 residues. In nucleotides, the CDR3 is TGTGCCAGTCCGAGTCGGGGACAGGGTATCGGAGAGACCCAGTACTTC. Protein product: CASPSRGQGIGETQYF.

This clonotype has ten or more counts. This chain links TRBV20-1 with TRBJ2-7, with D unclear. Trimming left V 1 base short and J 5 bases short, with 9 bases between. The germline CDR1 and CDR2 sequences are DFQATT and SNEGSKA (reference sequence). This CDR3 spans 12 amino acids. CDR3 DNA sequence: TGCAGTGCTAGAGTGGGTGCCAACGAGCAGTACTTC. It codes for CSARVGANEQYF.